One sample yielded the 6 T cell receptor beta chains listed below, sequenced in a study of T cells in Graves' hyperthyroidism and ophthalmopathy. The source material, RNA transcripts, was used to amplify TCR beta CDR3 regions. First-round RT-PCR targeting the TCR CDR3 was performed with the HTBI primer set. TCRdb used MiXCR to reprocess the multiplex PCR reads, holding one entry per CDR3 protein. This sample has roughly 510,000 distinct CDR3 sequences, with 35% to 50% found just once. Source material: peripheral blood or thyroid tissue (not recorded which). These receptors originate from an adult woman with Graves' disease, either hyperthyroidism or ophthalmopathy (not recorded which).

This clonotype was found many times. V gene TRBV11-1 combines with J gene TRBJ1-2; the D gene is possibly TRBD1 (5 bases). Germline-derived CDR1 and CDR2 are SGHAT and FQDESV (reference sequence). Trimming left V 3 bases short and J 4 bases short, with 18 bases between. This CDR3 spans 16 amino acids. The CDR3 nucleotides are TGTGCCAGCAGCTTGAACGTCGCGGGGGGAGGCTATGGCTACACCTTC. Its translation: CASSLNVAGGGYGYTF.

The J gene is TRBJ1-2, the V gene TRBV29-1; TRBD1 might be the D (5 bases). V dropped 6 bases and J dropped 8 bases, with 16 bases sitting between them. The V gene's germline CDR1 is SQVTM and CDR2 ANQGSEA. The length of the CDR3 is 12 residues. CDR3 sequence (DNA): TGCAGCGTCCCGTTGGGGCAGAACGGCTACACCTTC. Protein product: CSVPLGQNGYTF.

This clonotype has ten or more counts. The rearrangement joins TRBV9 to TRBJ1-6, with D unclear. This CDR3 spans 12 amino acids. V was cut by 3 bases and J by 6 bases, with 4 bases left in between. The V gene's germline CDR1 is SGDLS and CDR2 YYNGEE. The CDR3 region is CASSAANSPLHF. The CDR3 DNA sequence: TGTGCCAGCAGCGCAGCTAATTCACCCCTCCACTTT.

The chain joins TRBV10-3 to TRBJ1-1; TRBD1 is a possible D gene (6 bases). Trimming removed 7 bases from V and 1 base from J, with 10 bases in between. The CDR3 has 13 amino acids. Germline-derived CDR1 and CDR2 are ENHRY and SYGVKD. CDR3 amino acids: CAITPDRNTEAFF. The CDR3 DNA is TGTGCCATCACTCCGGACAGGAACACTGAAGCTTTCTTT.

The chain links TRBV5-1 to TRBJ1-4; TRBD1 aligns across 7 bases. In germline, CDR1 is SGHRS, CDR2 YFSETQ. Trimming removed 6 bases from V and 5 bases from J; junction bases left unmatched: 13. The CDR3 is 16 amino acids. The CDR3 spells CASTLTGQADNEKLFF. The CDR3 coding sequence is TGCGCCAGCACCTTAACCGGACAGGCCGACAATGAAAAACTGTTTTTT.

The rearrangement links TRBV12-3 or TRBV12-4 to TRBJ1-5, with unresolved D. The CDR3 totals 14 residues. With 3 bases removed from V and 2 bases from J, the gap between germline ends came to 8 bases. CDR3 sequence: CASSFLGGNQPQHF. The CDR3 nucleotides are TGTGCCAGCAGTTTCCTTGGGGGCAATCAGCCCCAGCATTTT.